A selection of T cell receptor beta chains follows, all from one sample in a study of cytomegalovirus exposure and HLA in healthy donors. The repertoire was sequenced with immunoSEQ multiplex PCR; TCRdb's copy has only in-frame clones and lacks some. The sample includes roughly 160,000 clones, 80% to 90% of them seen just once. The sequencing input was PBMCs. The receptors originated from a male donor in good health and CMV-seronegative. The conserved cysteine and the conserved F or W are not part of the CDR3 here.

J,V,CDR3
TRBJ2-1,TRBV9,ASSVGLAGHNEQF
TRBJ2-1,TRBV28,ASSLLLAGGPRNEQF
TRBJ2-7,TRBV9,ASSVAEGGGFYEQY
TRBJ2-3,TRBV9,ASSVGGGVVTDTQY
TRBJ1-4,TRBV11-1,ASSQNSGQGPNEKLF
TRBJ1-5,TRBV2,ASTLKTGIHQPQH
-,TRBV29-1,SVEGLGGQGSSYEQY
TRBJ2-3,TRBV9,ASSGTNQGADTQY
TRBJ2-7,TRBV19,ASSPQTLRGEQY
TRBJ2-7,TRBV4-2,ASSQDFAGGTYEQY
TRBJ1-2,TRBV4-3,ASSHALGDSRDGYT